What follows are 26 T cell receptor beta chains derived from one specimen sequenced in a study of T cells in Graves' hyperthyroidism and ophthalmopathy. The source material, RNA transcripts, was used to amplify TCR beta CDR3 regions. First-round RT-PCR with HTBI primers amplified the TCR CDR3 region. TCRdb called the multiplex PCR reads again in MiXCR, with one record for every CDR3 protein. The sample consists of some 500,000 distinct CDR3 sequences, approximately 15% of them appearing once. Sequencing input: blood. Receptors originate from a woman between 18 and 30 years old with Graves' hyperthyroidism.

This clonotype was detected only a few times. The chain recombines TRBV29-1 with TRBJ2-1, with no clear D. CDR1 and CDR2 from the germline V gene are SQVTM and ANQGSEA. The CDR3 extends over 13 amino acids. V lost 7 bases, J lost 8 bases, and 18 bases lay in between. The CDR3 is CSASTLYVDEQFF. The DNA of the CDR3 is TGCAGCGCTAGTACCCTGTACGTCGATGAGCAGTTCTTC.

This clonotype was observed at least ten times. This sequence joins TRBV3-1 and TRBJ2-3; D remains unclear. The CDR3 is 11 amino acids. Trimming took 3 bases from V and 4 from J, leaving 2 bases between them. Germline CDR1 reads LGHDT; CDR2 reads YNNKEL (reference sequence). The CDR3 region has the DNA TGTGCCAGCAGCCAGGCAGATACGCAGTATTTT. Amino acids: CASSQADTQYF.

The table lists this clonotype with many counts. The chain has TRBV20-1 and TRBJ2-3, with D perhaps TRBD2 (6 bases). Germline loops: CDR1 DFQATT, CDR2 SNEGSKA (reference sequence). Trimming pared 4 bases from V and 0 bases from J, leaving 11 bases between. The CDR3 length is 14 residues. CDR3 DNA: TGCAGTGCTATCTTAGCGGCCAGCACAGATACGCAGTATTTT. Translated: CSAILAASTDTQYF.

This clonotype came up many times. V and J are TRBV12-3 or TRBV12-4 and TRBJ2-1; the match to TRBD2 covers 10 bases. V shed 6 bases and J 3 bases; nucleotides not matched to a gene: 5. The CDR3 is made up of 15 amino acids. CDR3 sequence: CASRGTSVNYNEQFF. The CDR3 nucleotides are TGTGCCAGCAGGGGGACTAGCGTTAACTACAATGAGCAGTTCTTC.

Turning to this clonotype: A much larger clone differs from this one at a single base, so this may be a read error. Without the conserved terminal phenylalanine or tryptophan, this CDR3 likely stems from a read error. This rearrangement joins TRBV20-1 to TRBJ1-1; TRBD1 aligns across 8 bases. The length of the CDR3 is 15 residues. V was clipped by 5 bases and J by 0 bases; unmatched bases: 8. Germline V gene data show CDR1 as DFQATT and CDR2 as SNEGSKA (reference sequence). The CDR3 region is CSAGGQETMNTEAFI. Written as DNA, the CDR3 is TGCAGTGCTGGGGGACAGGAGACGATGAACACTGAAGCTTTCATT.

This clonotype was detected many times. The chain recombines TRBV10-3 with TRBJ2-1, with 7 positions matching TRBD2. The CDR3 totals 13 residues. V lost 11 bases, J lost 5 bases, and 9 bases stayed unmatched. Looked up from germline, CDR1 is ENHRY and CDR2 is SYGVKD. The CDR3 sequence is CAVAGTNDNEQFF. The CDR3 DNA is TGTGCCGTAGCCGGGACTAACGACAATGAGCAGTTCTTC.

This clonotype was seen many times. CDR3 in amino acids: CASSRRSGTSGTDTQYF. The DNA of the CDR3 is TGTGCCAGCAGCCGCCGTTCCGGGACTAGCGGAACAGATACGCAGTATTTT. This chain joins TRBV5-8 and TRBJ2-3; 11 bases map to TRBD2. V trimming: 4 bases; J trimming: 3 bases; junction bases outside the gene matches: 10. The CDR3 length is 17 residues. Per the germline V gene, CDR1 is SGHTS and CDR2 is YDEGEE.

This clonotype occurred a few times. An end of the junction does not agree with germline; a read error may underlie this. The chain has TRBV5-1 and TRBJ2-7, with 7 bases aligning to TRBD1. Germline assignment: CDR1 SGHRS and CDR2 YFSETQ. CDR3 length: 13 amino acids. DNA of the CDR3: TGCGCCAGCAGCTTACAGGGGTCCTACAAGCAGTACTTC. It translates to CASSLQGSYKQYF.

This clonotype has a count of ten or more. The J gene is TRBJ1-1, the V gene TRBV12-3 or TRBV12-4, with D possibly matching TRBD1 (5 bases). This CDR3 region has 11 residues. The V and J ends lost 6 bases and 6 bases respectively, with 8 bases between them. CDR3 nucleotide sequence: TGTGCCAGCAGGGGACCGGCTGAAGCTTTCTTT. As protein: CASRGPAEAFF.

This clonotype came up many times. The chain carries TRBV6-2 or TRBV6-3 and TRBJ2-5, with TRBD1 matching 10 bases. V trimming: 6 bases; J trimming: 2 bases; junction bases outside the gene matches: 3. There are 14 residues in the CDR3. Per germline, CDR1 MNHEY and CDR2 SVGEGT. CDR3 region: CASRRQGAQETQYF. In DNA form, the CDR3 reads TGTGCCAGCAGGAGACAGGGGGCACAAGAGACCCAGTACTTC.

This clonotype was picked up a small number of times. The rearrangement joins TRBV20-1 to TRBJ2-3; 8 bases are shared with TRBD2. The junction had 6 bases not matched to a gene; V was cut back by 1 base and J by 6 bases. In germline, CDR1 is DFQATT, CDR2 SNEGSKA (reference sequence). This CDR3 region has 14 residues. The CDR3 nucleotides read TGCAGTGCTAGAGTTCCGGGAGGGGCGGATACGCAGTATTTT. Translated, it gives CSARVPGGADTQYF.

This clonotype was seen repeatedly, ten times or more. The V and J genes are TRBV6-2 or TRBV6-3 and TRBJ2-1, with 8 bases fitting TRBD2. The CDR3 covers 14 residues. With 4 bases clipped from V and 9 bases from J, the junction kept 8 bases outside the gene matches. The V gene's germline CDR1 is MNHEY and CDR2 SVGEGT. The DNA of the CDR3 is TGTGCCAGCAGTTCTAGCGGGCGTAGTAGTGAGCAGTTCTTC. It yields the protein CASSSSGRSSEQFF.

The table lists this clonotype with many counts. The rearrangement joins TRBV12-3 or TRBV12-4 to TRBJ2-5, with D perhaps given as TRBD1 or TRBD2 (5 bases each). V was pared by 3 bases and J by 4 bases, with 15 bases between. This CDR3 has 15 residues. CDR3 sequence reads: CASSFIFGAGETQYF. CDR3 DNA sequence: TGTGCCAGCAGTTTTATTTTCGGGGCGGGAGAGACCCAGTACTTC.

In this sample, this clonotype turned up many times. This rearrangement joins TRBV7-9 to TRBJ1-1; the D gene is possibly TRBD1 (5 bases). CDR1 is SEHNR and CDR2 is FQNEAQ in the germline V gene (reference sequence). This CDR3 contains 16 residues. V was pared by 2 bases and J by 1 base, with 14 bases between. CDR3 region: CASSLWAGSRNTEAFF. CDR3 sequence (DNA): TGTGCCAGCAGCTTATGGGCAGGGAGCAGGAACACTGAAGCTTTCTTT.

This clonotype was counted many times. The chain carries TRBV2 and TRBJ2-2, with D hard to call. The CDR3 extends over 14 amino acids. V shed 6 bases and J shed 4 bases, with 12 bases lying between them. Germline CDR1 SNHLY, CDR2 FYNNEI. The CDR3 loop reads CASRVGRSTGELFF. In DNA, the CDR3 is TGTGCCAGCAGGGTAGGGCGAAGCACCGGGGAGCTGTTTTTT.

This sequence joins TRBV6-1 and TRBJ1-2; TRBD1 might be the D (5 bases). Germline CDR1 and CDR2: MNHNS and SASEGT. V lost 6 bases and J lost 8, with 19 bases in between. CDR3 length equals 14 residues. This CDR3 reads CASSPLGAERGYTF. The DNA of the CDR3 is TGTGCCAGCAGCCCCCTTGGGGCGGAGAGGGGCTACACCTTC.

This chain connects TRBV24-1 to TRBJ1-2; no definite D call. Germline loops: CDR1 KGHDR, CDR2 SFDVKD. The CDR3 consists of 14 residues. Trimming left V 4 bases short and J 4 bases short, with 12 bases between. DNA for the CDR3: TGTGCCACCAGTGACCCGGGGAATGTCTATGGCTACACCTTC. Protein product: CATSDPGNVYGYTF.

This clonotype was seen repeatedly, ten times or more. This chain uses TRBV3-1 with TRBJ1-2; D is unclear. Germline loops: CDR1 LGHDT, CDR2 YNNKEL (reference sequence). The CDR3 loop spans 14 amino acids. V was pared by 0 bases and J by 8 bases, with 13 bases between. In nucleotides, the CDR3 is TGTGCCAGCAGCCAAGAGAGGCGAGGTGACGGCTACACCTTC. This sequence encodes CASSQERRGDGYTF. Full variable domain (outside the CDR3, taken from reference TRBV3-1 and TRBJ1-2): DTAVSQTPKYLVTQMGNDKSIKCEQNLGHDTMYWYKQDSKKFLKIMFSYNNKELIINETVPNRFSPKSPDKAHLNLHINSLELGDSAVYFCASSQERRGDGYTFGSGTRLTVV.

In this sample, this clonotype turned up many times. This rearrangement joins TRBV14 to TRBJ2-3; D remains unclear. The CDR3 is 16 residues long. Germline V lookup: CDR1 SGHDN, CDR2 FVKESK. Trimming took 0 bases from V and 0 from J, leaving 10 bases between them. CDR3 sequence: CASSQDLSQSTDTQYF. CDR3 bases: TGTGCCAGCAGCCAAGATCTCAGTCAGAGCACAGATACGCAGTATTTT.

The chain is built from TRBV29-1 and TRBJ2-1, with D hard to call. The V end lost 6 bases, the J end lost 0 bases, and 6 bases lay between the germline ends. CDR3 length: 12 residues. In germline, CDR1 is SQVTM, CDR2 ANQGSEA. CDR3 bases: TGCAGCGTCTCGAACTCCTACAATGAGCAGTTCTTC. This codes for CSVSNSYNEQFF.

The CDR3 here is CSVEGGAIYGYTF. In DNA form, the CDR3 reads TGCAGCGTTGAAGGGGGGGCTATATATGGCTACACCTTC. V gene TRBV29-1 combines with J gene TRBJ1-2; D perhaps matches TRBD1 (6 bases). The CDR3 contains 13 residues. The germline V gene encodes CDR1 SQVTM and CDR2 ANQGSEA. Trimming removed 1 base at V and 5 bases at J, with 11 bases between.

This clonotype has at least ten counts. This chain connects TRBV20-1 to TRBJ2-1; 14 bases map to TRBD2. The ends lost 3 bases at V and 8 bases at J; junction bases unmatched: 6. Germline CDR1 and CDR2: DFQATT and SNEGSKA (reference sequence). This CDR3 region has 15 residues. CDR3 residues: CSASGGTSGSHEQFF. CDR3 nucleotide sequence: TGCAGTGCTAGTGGAGGGACTAGCGGGAGCCATGAGCAGTTCTTC.

This clonotype was found many times. The V and J genes are TRBV27 and TRBJ1-4; TRBD1 aligns across 8 bases. CDR1 and CDR2 from the germline V gene are MNHEY and SMNVEV (reference sequence). The CDR3 is 15 amino acids. After removal of 3 bases from V and 8 bases from J, the junction contained 8 bases not matched to a gene. CDR3 amino acids: CASSFYRGREEKLFF. CDR3 coding DNA: TGTGCCAGCAGTTTCTACAGGGGGAGGGAAGAAAAACTGTTTTTT.

This clonotype has at least ten counts. The chain has TRBV7-9 and TRBJ1-3, with D tentatively TRBD1 (5 bases). With 4 bases removed from V and 4 bases from J, the gap between germline ends came to 11 bases. The germline V gene encodes CDR1 SEHNR and CDR2 FQNEAQ (reference sequence). CDR3 size: 14 residues. This CDR3 is CASSSPGLGNTIYF. CDR3 coding DNA: TGTGCCAGCAGCTCGCCGGGGCTCGGAAACACCATATATTTT.

This clonotype came up many times. The chain couples TRBV12-3 or TRBV12-4 to TRBJ2-6; unclear D gene. Trimming took 2 bases from V and 2 from J, leaving 7 bases between them. The CDR3 length is 15 residues. CDR3: CASSLLRPGANVLTF. CDR3 nucleotides: TGTGCCAGCAGTTTACTCAGACCTGGGGCCAACGTCCTGACTTTC.

This clonotype was seen many times. This chain connects TRBV12-3 or TRBV12-4 to TRBJ2-5; TRBD1 aligns across 7 bases. This CDR3 has 13 amino acids. J was trimmed by 5 bases and V by 7 bases; bases with no gene match: 7. CDR3 protein: CASNRQGSETQYF. The DNA for the CDR3 is TGTGCCAGCAACCGACAGGGTTCGGAGACCCAGTACTTC.